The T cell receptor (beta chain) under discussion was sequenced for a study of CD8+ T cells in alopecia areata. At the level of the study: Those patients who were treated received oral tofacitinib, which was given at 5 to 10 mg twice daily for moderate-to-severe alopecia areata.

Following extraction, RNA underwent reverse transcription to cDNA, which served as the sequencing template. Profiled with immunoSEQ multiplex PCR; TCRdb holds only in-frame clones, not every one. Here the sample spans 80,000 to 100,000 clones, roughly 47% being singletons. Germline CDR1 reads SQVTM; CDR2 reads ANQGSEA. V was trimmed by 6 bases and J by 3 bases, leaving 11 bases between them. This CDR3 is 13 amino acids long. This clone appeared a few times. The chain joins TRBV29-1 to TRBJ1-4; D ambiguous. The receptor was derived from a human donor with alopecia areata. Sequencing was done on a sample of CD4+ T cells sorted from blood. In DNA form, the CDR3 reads TGCAGCGTCACGCTAAGCCCTAATGAAAAACTGTTTTTT. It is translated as CSVTLSPNEKLFF.